This entry is about one T cell receptor beta chain. The data are from a study of Ad26.COV2.S vaccination and SARS-CoV-2 variants. Measured with immunoSEQ multiplex PCR; TCRdb has only the in-frame clones, and not every one. This sample has approximately 300,000 clones, with around 85% found just once. The CDR3 loop spans 13 amino acids. Per the germline V gene, CDR1 is SGHNT and CDR2 is YENEEA. Trimming took off 0 bases at V and 2 bases at J, with 5 bases between the two ends. Treatment given: 15 to 20 received Ad26.COV2.S at low or high dose, single or two shots; 5 received placebo; per-sample allocation not given. Day 63 after the first injection of vaccine or placebo was the sampling time.

The rearrangement links TRBV11-3 to TRBJ2-7, with unresolved D. The receptor was derived from a person between 18 and 65 years old who received the Ad26.COV2.S COVID-19 vaccine or a placebo. The specimen was peripheral blood, collected in a trial of Ad26.COV2.S vaccine versus placebo. The CDR3 reads CASSLEGTYEQYF. The CDR3 DNA is TGTGCCAGCAGCTTAGAGGGAACCTACGAGCAGTACTTC.